This T cell receptor beta chain was sequenced in a study of blood T cell repertoires in COVID-19 (TCRdb year 2020). Some background on the complete study: The collaborator samples originated in the United States, Italy and Spain and spanned the acute and convalescent phases of COVID-19. The material from the prospective study consisted of cDNA or gDNA derived from T cells, B-cell-depleted T cells, or PBMCs. Subjects who had been exposed to COVID-19, were actively infected with it, or had recovered from it provided the deeply sampled blood TCRbeta repertoires that made up the dataset. The repertoires were released in a freely available public database intended as a resource for research on the immune response to SARS-CoV-2. Samples were obtained from the ongoing ImmuneRACE study (first 160 participants) and from about 1,300 subjects provided by 6 global collaborators. A de-identified subject ID, COVID-19 status, age in years and sex were almost always included in the sample metadata. Where available, HLA class I and class II types were taken from metadata supplied by the sample provider and were not determined by assay-based typing. Points the paper makes about the study in general: Clinical and demographic metadata were provided uncurated, with the amount varying by source and participant.

The CDR3 contains 12 residues, cysteine and phenylalanine counted. Only CDR3 DNA is held: 36 bases, read in frame from base 1. V and J lose 3 bases and 2 bases, and a span of 8 bases separates them. Via the germline V gene, CDR1 is SQVTM and CDR2 ANQGSEA. Concerning this clone itself: Its antigen specificity is not known. Per-base qualities were not stored, and no clone one base away is much larger.

In the prospective study, participants were roughly 18 to 100 years old, resided in about two dozen geographic areas of the United States, and were enrolled through a virtual design. In the prospective study, cohorts were assigned on the basis of participant-reported clinical history obtained from a screening survey and a study questionnaire. Mobile phlebotomists in the prospective study collected whole blood, serum and a nasopharyngeal or oropharyngeal swab from every participant. Participants in the prospective study had the option to provide additional blood draws and questionnaires over a 2-month period. Before DNA extraction, prospective study blood samples were shipped either frozen or at room temperature. TCRbeta CDR3 regions were amplified from genomic DNA using the immunoSEQ Assay, a bias-controlled multiplex PCR. The study's processing was this. Within the assay, amplification of reference gene primers was used to estimate how many nucleated cells each sample contained. To quantify the absolute abundance of each unique TCRbeta CDR3 rearrangement, sequence reads were collapsed and filtered. For each sample, productive Simpson clonality was calculated by taking the square root of Simpson's diversity index across productive rearrangements. TCRdb stores this immuneACCESS table with in-frame sequences only. Part of the clones is absent; in the studies checked, under half of the shortfall reflects unresolved V genes, and no reason is known for the rest. The V and J calls and clone size come from that table; D and trimming were worked out from the DNA. Counted in this sample were roughly 250,000 clones; roughly 91% of them appeared once. 2.3% of the sample lies in the top ten.

The rearrangement combines TRBV29-1 with TRBJ2-7; confidence is insufficient to name the D gene. This TCR derives from a woman aged 40 to 49 with acute COVID-19. Material: PBMCs or T cells enriched from blood (not recorded which). The CDR3 sequence is CSVDPGTYEQYF. The sequenced DNA: TGCAGCGTTGACCCGGGTACCTACGAGCAGTACTTC.